Listed below are T cell receptor beta chains from one sample, sequenced in a study of monozygotic twins with inflammatory bowel disease. TCRdb re-called the 5' RACE reads and catalogs CDR3 proteins one per entry, DNA excluded. The sample table sets out around 99,000 distinct CDR3 sequences. The sample was blood. The receptors derive from a human donor with ulcerative colitis or Crohn's disease, or a healthy co-twin of an affected twin (not recorded which). CDR3s include the opening cysteine and the closing phenylalanine or tryptophan. The size field is filled for only some rows; it gives once, few, many or a size class.

V	size	length	J	CDR3
TRBV28	-	14	TRBJ2-3	CASSSRGRPATQYF
TRBV6-2/TRBV6-3	-	18	TRBJ2-6	CASSPGTGVHSGANVLTF
TRBV11-1	-	18	TRBJ2-5	CASSLGMGTSNGQETQYF
TRBV5-1	-	14	TRBJ2-3	CANRSGGDPDTQYF
TRBV7-8	-	16	TRBJ2-4	CASSLGWSPAKNIQYF
TRBV5-1	-	13	TRBJ1-4	CASKVGAGEKLFF
TRBV6-1	-	15	TRBJ2-5	CASSSGTTLRQTQYF
TRBV5-1	-	17	TRBJ1-3	CASSSGDGALPGNTIYF
TRBV20-1	-	15	TRBJ2-3	CSARGGTEYTDTQYF
TRBV15	-	14	TRBJ2-5	CATSRGYSGETQYF
TRBV5-1	-	15	TRBJ2-5	CASSLGVGYQETQYF
TRBV12-3/TRBV12-4	-	15	TRBJ2-7	CASSFDTGHSYEQYF
TRBV12-3/TRBV12-4	-	13	TRBJ1-2	CASSQGTVYGYTF
TRBV12-3/TRBV12-4	-	12	TRBJ1-2	CASRTEHYGYTF
TRBV19	-	15	TRBJ2-1	CATSLLAGRRNEQFF
TRBV5-6	-	17	TRBJ1-6	CASSYWDSGSYNSPLHF
TRBV30	-	16	TRBJ1-1	CAWSRGEGGGASEAFF
TRBV7-6	-	14	TRBJ2-2	CASSLSQNTGELFF
TRBV11-3	-	14	TRBJ2-2	CASSPGRDTGELFF
TRBV6-6	-	14	TRBJ1-1	CASSYGDTNTEAFF
TRBV4-3	-	13	TRBJ2-2	CASSQEYAGELFF
TRBV18	-	13	TRBJ2-7	CASSPEGRGEQYF
TRBV20-1	-	14	TRBJ1-6	CSASTGVYNSPLHF
TRBV11-2	-	19	TRBJ2-1	CASSLLLAGGSTRNNEQFF
TRBV4-3	medium-sized	15	TRBJ2-7	CASSQGTGWDYEQYF
TRBV7-8	-	12	TRBJ1-1	CASTRGDTEAFF